This T cell receptor beta chain derives from a study of T cells in narcolepsy. Study-level background: Healthy controls were enrolled alongside patients with narcolepsy type 1 or type 2. Overall study findings and caveats: No autoreactive T cell clone sequences appeared in some memory CD4+ repertoires. Same-patient CSF and blood CD4+ T cell clonotypes included HCRT-specific and TRIB2-specific autoreactive ones. Blood of same and different patients, but not healthy controls, reportedly held recurring autoreactive clonotypes.

The CDR3 covers 15 residues. Germline values: CDR1 SNHLY, CDR2 FYNNEI. Trimming cost V 9 bases and J 0 bases, with 14 bases left between them. Generated by immunoSEQ multiplex PCR, the TCRdb table keeps only in-frame clones and is missing some. The table shows 25,000 to 35,000 clones, with around 83% occurring only once. Concerning this clone itself: The antigen remains undetermined.

The TCR sequence derives from a human donor with narcolepsy. Input material: CD45RA- memory CD4+ T cells from PBMCs. The chain couples TRBV2 to TRBJ2-2; no reliable D call. CDR3 bases: TGTGCCAGTTCGGTAGGTCCTCCGAACACCGGGGAGCTGTTTTTT. It yields the protein CASSVGPPNTGELFF.